The source of this T cell receptor (beta chain) is a study of T cells expressing NK-cell markers. Study as a whole: Sequencing of TCR beta repertoires drew on sorted CD3+CD56+NKG2C+, CD3+CD56+NKG2C- and CD3+CD56-NKG2C+ T cells. Study conclusions and caveats: Of the CD8+ T cell pool in over 5 donors, roughly 1.0-8% was accounted for by dominant NKG2C+ clonotypes. The CD3+CD56-NKG2C+ fraction of a handful of donors was also led by these clonotypes. Unclear, still, was the HCMV specificity of the expanded NKG2C+ T cell clones.

On this clonotype itself: The antigen is undetermined.

One entry per CDR3 protein, without DNA, is what TCRdb gives after re-calling the 5' RACE reads. The repertoire table contains about 450,000 distinct CDR3 sequences. The sample comprised blood T cells: a sorted CD56 or NKG2C T cell subset, CD4+ or CD8+ T cells, or bulk PBMC T cells (not recorded which). This TCR was sampled from a woman aged 18 to 69 in good health.

The CDR3: CASSQDLGQVYNEQFF. This chain uses TRBV14 with TRBJ2-1; TCRdb outputs TRBD1, but without DNA this stays unchecked. The CDR3 is 16 residues long. CDR1 is SGHDN and CDR2 is FVKESK in the germline V gene.